The clone carrying this TCR beta chain was detected only once. Its matching antigen is unknown. Only in-frame clones appear in the TCRdb table, and some are missing; sequencing was by immunoSEQ multiplex PCR. The profile covers tens of thousands of clones, with 80% to 90% appearing a single time and roughly a sixth taken by the ten largest. Anyone with autoimmune disease history or systemic immunosuppression was excluded. The data belong to a study of OX40 agonist ivuxolimab in advanced cancers. Study-level findings and limits: Partial responders dosed at 0.1-3.0 mg/kg displayed clonal expansion ranking among the lowest.

The V and J ends lost 2 bases and 2 bases, in that order; junction bases with no gene match: 14. This CDR3 spans 19 amino acids. Germline V gene sequence: CDR1 SGHDT, CDR2 YYEEEE. The rearrangement uses TRBV5-6 and TRBJ2-3; TRBD2 matches at 10 bases. The receptor was isolated from an adult with an advanced solid tumor such as melanoma, head and neck, liver or kidney cancer. Sequences were derived from CD4+ or CD8+ T cells sorted from blood, sampled in a trial of the OX40 agonist ivuxolimab. The CDR3 nucleotides read TGTGCCAGCAGCTTTGAAGCTACTAGCGGGACAATAAACACAGATACGCAGTATTTT. Residues: CASSFEATSGTINTDTQYF.